This T cell receptor beta chain was documented in a study of identifying expanded T cells in peripheral blood. The V gene's germline CDR1 is SGHTA and CDR2 FQGNSA. The CDR3 consists of 13 residues. The V gene lost 2 bases and the J gene lost 7 bases, with 8 bases spanning the gap. Sequencing was performed with immunoSEQ multiplex PCR; in TCRdb, only in-frame clones are kept and a portion is missing. The table has about 100,000 clones, about 89% seen once. Collection occurred without any documented infections or immune events in donors. The sequenced material came from blood. V gene TRBV7-2 combines with J gene TRBJ2-2, with D perhaps matching TRBD2 (6 bases). This receptor was identified in a person between 18 and 75 years old in good health. CDR3 loop: CASSLLTSGELFF. The CDR3 DNA is TGTGCCAGCAGCTTATTGACTAGCGGGGAGCTGTTTTTT.